A single sample gave rise to the 27 T cell receptor beta chains below, sequenced in a study of T cell responses to AZD1222 COVID-19 vaccine (dated by TCRdb to the early 2020s). In the paper's terms, the time point label means: baseline before first vaccination. To prepare the library, the immunoSEQ multiplex PCR assay was applied. In its TCRdb copy, this immuneACCESS table keeps in-frame sequences only and misses some clones. Where compared with another copy, unresolved V genes explain less than half of these, and the others have no known cause. The sample data list 150,000 or so clones, and 93% of these were observed just once. The ten most abundant clones make up 1.5% to 2% of the sample. Source: peripheral blood, taken on day 0 of AZD1222 vaccination. Receptors originate from an adult in good health.

This clone has just one count. J is TRBJ2-7 and V is TRBV5-4; TRBD1 aligns across 7 bases. The J segment lost 2 bases and the V segment lost 1 base, leaving 3 bases of the junction unmatched. CDR3 length: 14 amino acids. The V gene's germline CDR1 is SGHNT and CDR2 YYREEE (reference sequence). The CDR3 region has the DNA TGTGCCAGCAGCTTGCGGGACAGTCCCTACGAGCAGTACTTC. It yields the protein CASSLRDSPYEQYF.

The chain couples TRBV29-1 to TRBJ2-7; 9 bases match TRBD1. The CDR3 totals 13 residues. Per germline, CDR1 SQVTM and CDR2 ANQGSEA. Trimming took 7 bases from V and 2 from J; bases not matched to a gene: 6. CDR3 in amino acids: CSARDRATYEQYF. The CDR3, as DNA: TGCAGCGCTCGGGACAGGGCAACCTACGAGCAGTACTTC.

The chain combines TRBV9 with TRBJ2-4, with 10 bases identical to TRBD1. Trimming removed 3 bases from V and 3 bases from J; junction bases left unmatched: 3. The CDR3 covers 15 residues. In germline, CDR1 is SGDLS, CDR2 YYNGEE. The CDR3 DNA reads TGTGCCAGCAGCGCGACAGGGGGCGGCAAAAACATTCAGTACTTC. Protein: CASSATGGGKNIQYF. The complete variable domain, with remaining parts taken from reference TRBV9 and TRBJ2-4, reads DSGVTQTPKHLITATGQRVTLRCSPRSGDLSVYWYQQSLDQGLQFLIQYYNGEERAKGNILERFSAQQFPDLHSELNLSSLELGDSALYFCASSATGGGKNIQYFGAGTRLSVL.

This clone was recorded only once. The genes are TRBV6-6 and TRBJ1-6, with 9 bases fitting TRBD1. This CDR3 spans 14 amino acids. CDR1 and CDR2 (germline): MNHNY, SVGAGI (reference sequence). Germline trimming cut 5 bases from V and 6 bases from J; bases unmatched to any gene: 2. This CDR3 reads CASSRQGGNSPLHF. The CDR3 nucleotides read TGTGCCAGCAGTCGACAGGGGGGTAATTCACCCCTCCACTTT.

This chain uses TRBV19 with TRBJ1-5; D is unresolved. Germline V gene data show CDR1 as LNHDA and CDR2 as SQIVND (reference sequence). The V end was cut by 2 bases, the J end by 5 bases, with 13 bases between. CDR3 length: 15 residues. CDR3 in DNA: TGTGCCAGTAGTATATCTGGACGGATTGATCAGCCCCAGCATTTT. Translation: CASSISGRIDQPQHF.

This clone appeared once. The chain recombines TRBV7-9 with TRBJ2-7; TRBD2 matches 14 bases. The CDR3 covers 23 residues. The germline V gene encodes CDR1 SEHNR and CDR2 FQNEAQ (reference sequence). With V trimmed by 5 bases and J by 5 bases, 29 bases remained unmatched. CDR3 sequence (DNA): TGTGCCAGCAGCAATCCCAGGCAACCCGGAGGAGCCGGGACTAGCGGGAGAGGAAACGAGCAGTACTTC. This codes for CASSNPRQPGGAGTSGRGNEQYF.

This clone showed up just once. This chain joins TRBV3-1 (or the pseudogene TRBV3-2) and TRBJ1-2; 7 positions match TRBD1. CDR3 length: 15 amino acids. Germline assignment: CDR1 LGHDT and CDR2 YNNKEL (reference sequence). The J segment lost 2 bases and the V segment lost 4 bases, leaving 7 bases of the junction unmatched. CDR3 loop: CASSLATGVNYGYTF. The CDR3 DNA follows: TGTGCCAGCAGCCTTGCTACAGGGGTGAACTATGGCTACACCTTC.

This chain joins TRBV27 and TRBJ1-4; possible D gene TRBD1, 5 bases. V shed 7 bases and J shed 5 bases, with 14 bases lying between them. The length of the CDR3 is 14 residues. The germline V gene has CDR1 MNHEY and CDR2 SMNVEV (reference sequence). CDR3 sequence reads: CASKGEGLNEKLFF. The CDR3 bases are TGTGCCAGCAAGGGCGAGGGGTTAAATGAAAAACTGTTTTTT.

The V gene is TRBV15, the J gene TRBJ2-5, with 12 nucleotides matching TRBD2. The CDR3 loop spans 15 amino acids. J was trimmed by 4 bases and V by 4 bases; bases with no gene match: 4. The V gene's germline CDR1 is LNHNV and CDR2 YYDKDF (reference sequence). CDR3 sequence: CATSTSGGARETQYF. In DNA, the CDR3 is TGTGCCACCAGCACTAGCGGGGGGGCTAGAGAGACCCAGTACTTC.

The rearrangement uses TRBV5-1 and TRBJ1-4; no reliable D call. Germline CDR1 is SGHRS and CDR2 is YFSETQ. V was clipped by 4 bases and J by 8 bases, with 12 bases between them. The CDR3 has 13 residues. The CDR3 coding sequence is TGCGCCAGCAGCCCCCAAGGAACCGAAAAACTGTTTTTT. Protein product: CASSPQGTEKLFF.

The chain links TRBV5-1 to TRBJ2-3; 9 bases agree with TRBD1. The CDR3 runs to 15 residues. After removal of 3 bases from V and 5 bases from J, the junction contained 7 bases not matched to a gene. The V gene's germline CDR1 is SGHRS and CDR2 YFSETQ. CDR3 loop: CASSWDRARGDTQYF. As DNA, the CDR3 is TGCGCCAGCAGCTGGGACAGGGCGCGTGGAGATACGCAGTATTTT.

The V call is TRBV2, the J call TRBJ1-2; D possibly corresponds to TRBD1 (5 bases). This CDR3 contains 15 residues. V lost 6 bases and J 3 bases, leaving 17 bases between the germline ends. In germline, CDR1 is SNHLY, CDR2 FYNNEI. The CDR3 coding sequence is TGTGCCAGCAGGGAGGGGTCAGCACCTTACTATGGCTACACCTTC. This translates into CASREGSAPYYGYTF.

V gene TRBV19 combines with J gene TRBJ2-1; 12 bases are a match to TRBD2. In germline, CDR1 is LNHDA, CDR2 SQIVND (reference sequence). The CDR3 extends over 18 amino acids. Trimming took 7 bases from V and 0 from J; bases not matched to a gene: 10. The CDR3 DNA is TGTGCCAGTATTTCGACTAGCGGGAGCCTTAGCTCCTACAATGAGCAGTTCTTC. Its protein is CASISTSGSLSSYNEQFF.

The chain links TRBV5-8 to TRBJ1-1; D is uncertain. The CDR3 is 13 amino acids. Deletions cut 0 bases from V and 10 bases from J, with 13 bases between. Germline V gene lookup returns CDR1 SGHTS and CDR2 YDEGEE. CDR3 sequence reads: CASSLVSTSGAFF. CDR3 bases: TGTGCCAGCAGCTTGGTCTCTACGAGCGGAGCTTTCTTT.

The genes are TRBV7-2 and TRBJ2-2, with a tentative D call TRBD1 (5 bases). Germline lookup yields CDR1 SGHTA and CDR2 FQGNSA. The CDR3 spans 16 residues. V was clipped by 4 bases and J by 4 bases, with 16 bases between them. The CDR3 DNA reads as TGTGCCAGCAGCTCTGGGCGGAAGGGGCTCACCGGGGAGCTGTTTTTT. This encodes CASSSGRKGLTGELFF.

This sequence joins TRBV18 and TRBJ1-2; maybe TRBD1 (5 bases). The V gene's germline CDR1 is KGHSH and CDR2 LQKENI. CDR3 length: 11 amino acids. Trimming cost V 5 bases and J 6 bases, with 7 bases left between them. The CDR3 protein is CASSAQDGYTF. The CDR3 DNA reads TGTGCCAGCTCAGCACAGGATGGCTACACCTTC. The full variable domain, completed using reference TRBV18 and TRBJ1-2, is NAGVMQNPRHLVRRRGQEARLRCSPMKGHSHVYWYRQLPEEGLKFMVYLQKENIIDESGMPKERFSAEFPKEGPSILRIQQVVRGDSAAYFCASSAQDGYTFGSGTRLTVV.

The chain has TRBV30 and TRBJ2-5, with 13 bases aligning to TRBD2. With 2 bases clipped from V and 2 bases from J, the junction kept 2 bases outside the gene matches. Per germline, CDR1 GTSNPN and CDR2 SVGIG (reference sequence). This CDR3 region has 15 residues. Here the CDR3 DNA reads TGTGCCTGGAGTACGGGACTAGCGGGGCAAGAGACCCAGTACTTC. Translation: CAWSTGLAGQETQYF.

This chain links TRBV2 with TRBJ2-1; 10 nucleotides line up with TRBD2. The CDR3 extends over 15 amino acids. Unmatched junction bases numbered 9, after V lost 6 bases and J lost 7 bases. Germline loops: CDR1 SNHLY, CDR2 FYNNEI. In nucleotides, the CDR3 is TGTGCCAGCAGAGAAAGCGGGGGGGCAGGTAATGAGCAGTTCTTC. The encoded protein is CASRESGGAGNEQFF.

The chain recombines TRBV27 with TRBJ1-5; 7 nucleotides align to TRBD1. CDR1 is MNHEY, CDR2 SMNVEV, per germline (reference sequence). The CDR3 contains 14 residues. With V trimmed by 4 bases and J by 7 bases, 7 bases remained unmatched. The CDR3 nucleotides read TGTGCCAGCAGTTGGCGACAGGGCGGACAGCCCCAGCATTTT. It is translated as CASSWRQGGQPQHF.

This clone came up once. The V and J genes are TRBV5-1 and TRBJ1-1; 9 positions agree with TRBD1. The germline V gene has CDR1 SGHRS and CDR2 YFSETQ. V lost 0 bases to trimming and J lost 5 bases; unmatched junction nucleotides: 2. The CDR3 has 14 residues. The CDR3: CASSLGTGVTEAFF. CDR3 DNA sequence: TGCGCCAGCAGCTTGGGGACAGGGGTTACTGAAGCTTTCTTT.

V gene TRBV5-1 combines with J gene TRBJ1-2, with TRBD1 matching over 9 bases. Germline V gives CDR1 SGHRS, CDR2 YFSETQ. V lost 7 bases to trimming and J lost 3 bases; unmatched junction nucleotides: 7. CDR3 length: 14 amino acids. Written as DNA, the CDR3 is TGCGCCAGCCGCCGGGACAGGGAAGACTATGGCTACACCTTC. It codes for CASRRDREDYGYTF.

V gene TRBV6-5 combines with J gene TRBJ1-2; no firm D call. The CDR3 loop spans 13 amino acids. CDR1 and CDR2 (germline): MNHEY, SVGAGI. V lost 6 bases to trimming and J lost 1 base, with 9 bases between them. The CDR3 region is CASRTRDNYGYTF. CDR3 DNA sequence: TGTGCCAGCAGGACGCGAGATAACTATGGCTACACCTTC.

The V gene is TRBV7-2, the J gene TRBJ2-7; TRBD2 might be the D (6 bases). The CDR3 totals 14 residues. V shed 5 bases and J shed 4 bases, with 15 bases lying between them. In germline, CDR1 is SGHTA, CDR2 FQGNSA. CDR3 nucleotide sequence: TGTGCCAGCAGCCCCCAAGGAGGAGGGTACGAGCAGTACTTC. Residues: CASSPQGGGYEQYF.

The chain combines TRBV5-1 with TRBJ1-1; the D gene is possibly TRBD1 (5 bases). Trimming stripped 3 bases from V and 0 bases from J, with 9 bases between. Germline values: CDR1 SGHRS, CDR2 YFSETQ. This CDR3 spans 14 amino acids. CDR3 DNA: TGCGCCAGCAGCTGGGACGTAATGAACACTGAAGCTTTCTTT. Its translation: CASSWDVMNTEAFF.

This rearrangement joins TRBV5-1 to TRBJ1-1, with a tentative D call TRBD1 (6 bases). Trimming took 1 base from V and 6 from J, leaving 13 bases between them. The CDR3 runs 14 residues. Germline V CDR1 and CDR2: SGHRS, YFSETQ. CDR3: CASSLLGGGSEAFF. CDR3 sequence (DNA): TGCGCCAGCAGCTTGTTAGGGGGTGGCTCTGAAGCTTTCTTT.

The rearrangement links TRBV6-5 to TRBJ2-4, with unresolved D. The CDR3 totals 14 residues. Trimming left V 7 bases short and J 0 bases short, with 10 bases between. Germline V gene sequence: CDR1 MNHEY, CDR2 SVGAGI. CDR3 residues: CASKEALAKNIQYF. As DNA, the CDR3 is TGTGCCAGCAAAGAGGCTCTAGCCAAAAACATTCAGTACTTC.

The chain combines TRBV5-1 with TRBJ1-3; 8 bases map to TRBD1. CDR1 SGHRS and CDR2 YFSETQ come from the germline V gene. V dropped 4 bases and J dropped 2; count of bases not matched to a gene: 8. The CDR3 runs 16 residues. In DNA form, the CDR3 reads TGCGCCAGCAGCCCAGGGGGCGCCGTGCCTGGAAACACCATATATTTT. The encoded protein is CASSPGGAVPGNTIYF.